This T cell receptor (beta chain) originates from a study of blood T cells in healthy people across ages. Germline lookup yields CDR1 MNHEY and CDR2 SVGAGI. The CDR3 has 14 residues. V was clipped by 6 bases and J by 6 bases; unmatched bases: 11. Then a second PCR, running roughly 7 to 11 cycles, was carried out with a sample-barcoded 5' primer and a J-beta primer mix. TCRdb used MiXCR to reprocess the 5' RACE reads, holding one entry per CDR3 protein. Of fewer than 1,000,000 distinct CDR3 sequences in the sample, more than 40% were seen once. This receptor was identified in a man aged 55 to 70 in good health. The chain joins TRBV6-5 to TRBJ2-7; 7 positions agree with TRBD1. Sequenced sample: blood. Written as DNA, the CDR3 is TGTGCCAGCAGATACAGGGGCGCGCCCTCCGAGCAGTACTTC. Translating it yields CASRYRGAPSEQYF.